This is a list of T cell receptor beta chains from one sample in a study of control samples from healthy donors and cancer patients. The protocol was immunoSEQ multiplex PCR, while the TCRdb copy is restricted to in-frame clones and leaves out a portion. Of about 70,000 clones in the sample, under 90% were seen once. What was sequenced was blood. The receptor set was obtained from a man aged 50 to 59 in good health. Each CDR3 is given with its conserved first and last residue. The order of the fields is J gene, clone size, V gene, D gene, CDR3 DNA, CDR3 protein. A D gene is named only where the DNA matches it firmly. Clone size is given for some rows only: seen once, a few or many times, or a class if the clone is expanded.

J: TRBJ1-5; size: -; V: TRBV6-2/TRBV6-3; D: -; DNA: TGTGCCAGCAGTCGTGGACAGCACATGCCCCAGCATTTT; CDR3: CASSRGQHMPQHF
J: TRBJ2-7; size: -; V: TRBV4-3; D: TRBD1; DNA: TGCGCCAGCAGCCAGAACAGGGGGCGTAAGGACGAGCAGTACTTC; CDR3: CASSQNRGRKDEQYF
J: TRBJ1-6; size: few; V: TRBV19; D: -; DNA: TGTGCCAGTAGTATTAGAGAGAGCTCCTATAATTCACCCCTCCACTTT; CDR3: CASSIRESSYNSPLHF
J: TRBJ1-1; size: -; V: TRBV27; D: TRBD1; DNA: TGTGCCAGCAGGCCACAAGTCGGGACAGGGGACACTGAAGCTTTCTTT; CDR3: CASRPQVGTGDTEAFF
J: TRBJ2-5; size: once; V: TRBV11-2; D: -; DNA: TGTGCCAGCAGCTTAGATGTTGGGCAACCGCAAGAGACCCAGTACTTC; CDR3: CASSLDVGQPQETQYF
J: TRBJ2-3; size: -; V: TRBV7-9; D: -; DNA: TGTGCCAGCAGCGTCCCGCCACCCGGGGGCGATACGCAGTATTTT; CDR3: CASSVPPPGGDTQYF
J: TRBJ2-2; size: -; V: TRBV14; D: TRBD2; DNA: TGTGCCAGCAGCCAAGGACTAGCGGGTTTAAAAACCGGGGAGCTGTTTTTT; CDR3: CASSQGLAGLKTGELFF
J: TRBJ2-1; size: -; V: TRBV7-9; D: -; DNA: TGTGCCAGCAGCTCCAGGGAATATCCCAATGAGCAGTTCTTC; CDR3: CASSSREYPNEQFF
J: TRBJ1-5; size: few; V: TRBV6-4; D: TRBD1; DNA: TGTGCCAGCAGTGGCGACCGATTGGGACAGACCAATCAGCCCCAGCATTTT; CDR3: CASSGDRLGQTNQPQHF
J: TRBJ1-2; size: -; V: TRBV12-3/TRBV12-4; D: TRBD1; DNA: TGTGCCAGCAGCCCGGGACAGTGGGGCGGCTACACCTTC; CDR3: CASSPGQWGGYTF
J: TRBJ1-1; size: -; V: TRBV30; D: -; DNA: TGTGCCTGGAGTGTACTAAGTGGGCAGGGAATGAGGGGAATGAACACTGAAGCTTTCTTT; CDR3: CAWSVLSGQGMRGMNTEAFF
J: TRBJ1-5; size: -; V: TRBV6-6; D: -; DNA: TGTGCCAGCACCGAGGGAGGGGGAGTGCAGCCCCAGCATTTT; CDR3: CASTEGGGVQPQHF
J: TRBJ1-1; size: -; V: TRBV9; D: -; DNA: TGTGCCAGCAGCCCTAAACCCTCCCCGAACACTGAAGCTTTCTTT; CDR3: CASSPKPSPNTEAFF
J: TRBJ1-2; size: once; V: TRBV7-2; D: -; DNA: TGTGCCAGCAGTCGGGAAATTAATACAGGATTTGACACCTTC; CDR3: CASSREINTGFDTF
J: TRBJ1-1; size: -; V: TRBV10-3; D: -; DNA: TGTGCCTCCCGTCCCGGACCGAACACTGAAGCTTTCTTT; CDR3: CASRPGPNTEAFF
J: TRBJ1-4; size: -; V: TRBV30; D: -; DNA: TGTGCCTGGATCGGGGGGATTAATGAAAAACTGTTTTTT; CDR3: CAWIGGINEKLFF
J: TRBJ1-5; size: -; V: TRBV6-1; D: TRBD1; DNA: TGTGCCAGCAGTGATACGATTAGGGACAGTGGCAATCAGCCCCAGCATTTT; CDR3: CASSDTIRDSGNQPQHF
J: TRBJ1-2; size: -; V: TRBV7-9; D: -; DNA: TGTGCCAGCAGCCGTGGAGCGAAGGCGTATGGCTACACCTTC; CDR3: CASSRGAKAYGYTF
J: TRBJ2-2; size: few; V: TRBV18; D: TRBD2; DNA: TGTGCCAGCTCACCTCCAGGGAGGGCCGGGGAGCTGTTTTTT; CDR3: CASSPPGRAGELFF
J: TRBJ2-7; size: -; V: TRBV5-5; D: -; DNA: TGTGCCAGCAGCTTGTTAGACGTCTACGAGCAGTACTTC; CDR3: CASSLLDVYEQYF
J: TRBJ1-5; size: -; V: TRBV2; D: -; DNA: TGTGCCAGCAGCCGAAGCAGGTTCAATCAGCCCCAGCATTTT; CDR3: CASSRSRFNQPQHF
J: TRBJ2-7; size: -; V: TRBV25-1; D: TRBD1; DNA: TGTGCCAGCAGTGAACCACACGGGACAGGAACCTACGAGCAGTACTTC; CDR3: CASSEPHGTGTYEQYF
J: TRBJ2-1; size: -; V: TRBV7-2; D: -; DNA: TGTGCCAGCAGCCGGGACCGTATCAATGAGCAGTTCTTC; CDR3: CASSRDRINEQFF
J: TRBJ2-7; size: once; V: TRBV18; D: -; DNA: TGTGCCAGCTCACCCCTAGACATCTACGAGCAGTACTTC; CDR3: CASSPLDIYEQYF
J: TRBJ2-5; size: -; V: TRBV5-1; D: -; DNA: TGCGCCAGCAGCTTGGAGGGAGTTCTTAGGTTGGAGACCCAGTACTTC; CDR3: CASSLEGVLRLETQYF
J: TRBJ1-1; size: -; V: TRBV2; D: -; DNA: TGTGCCAGCAGTGAGTTGAGCGTAAGGGGGTACACTGAAGCTTTCTTT; CDR3: CASSELSVRGYTEAFF
J: TRBJ1-4; size: -; V: TRBV19; D: -; DNA: TGTGCCAGTAGTATTCCTCCGGGTCCTAATGAAAAACTGTTTTTT; CDR3: CASSIPPGPNEKLFF
J: TRBJ1-1; size: -; V: TRBV12-3/TRBV12-4; D: TRBD1; DNA: TGTGCCAGCGGGGGACAGGGGAACACTGAAGCTTTCTTT; CDR3: CASGGQGNTEAFF
J: TRBJ2-7; size: -; V: TRBV10-3; D: TRBD1; DNA: TGTGCCATCAGAGCACAGACAGGGGGATTAGCCAACGAGCAGTACTTC; CDR3: CAIRAQTGGLANEQYF
J: TRBJ2-5; size: -; V: TRBV4-3; D: -; DNA: TGCGCCAGCAGCCGCCAAGCGGAGGGGGCGAGGGAGACCCAGTACTTC; CDR3: CASSRQAEGARETQYF
J: TRBJ1-1; size: -; V: TRBV9; D: -; DNA: TGTGCCAGCACCGTTGGTTCAGTGAACACTGAAGCTTTCTTT; CDR3: CASTVGSVNTEAFF
J: TRBJ1-4; size: once; V: TRBV7-2; D: -; DNA: TGTGCCAGCAGCTTATCGGGCGGGCAACTGTTTTTT; CDR3: CASSLSGGQLFF
J: TRBJ2-1; size: -; V: TRBV9; D: TRBD2; DNA: TGTGCCAGCAGCGTAGCGGGGGGGCTCTACAATGAGCAGTTCTTC; CDR3: CASSVAGGLYNEQFF
J: TRBJ1-3; size: -; V: TRBV3-1/TRBV3-2; D: -; DNA: TGTGCCGGGGACAATATCTCTGGAAACACCATATATTTT; CDR3: CAGDNISGNTIYF
J: TRBJ1-1; size: -; V: TRBV12-3/TRBV12-4; D: -; DNA: TGTGCCAGCAGGGGGGGTGTGTTTGAAGCTTTCTTT; CDR3: CASRGGVFEAFF
J: TRBJ2-7; size: -; V: TRBV20-1; D: -; DNA: TGCAGTGCAGAGGGTATATACGAGCAGTACTTC; CDR3: CSAEGIYEQYF
J: TRBJ2-7; size: once; V: TRBV5-1; D: -; DNA: TGCGCCAGCAGCTTGGACAGTAGCTCCTACGAGCAGTACTTC; CDR3: CASSLDSSSYEQYF
J: TRBJ1-5; size: -; V: TRBV4-1; D: -; DNA: TGCGCCAGCAGCCACCCAGGTCGGGATCGGCGTTATCAGCCCCAGCATTTT; CDR3: CASSHPGRDRRYQPQHF
J: TRBJ2-6; size: -; V: TRBV6-5; D: -; DNA: TGTGCCAGCAGTTCGCCGGGGGCTGGGGCCAACGTCCTGACTTTC; CDR3: CASSSPGAGANVLTF
J: TRBJ2-7; size: -; V: TRBV14; D: -; DNA: TGTGCCAGCAGCCAAGAGAGGGGGACCAACCCATCCGAGCAGTACTTC; CDR3: CASSQERGTNPSEQYF
J: TRBJ1-2; size: -; V: TRBV24-1; D: -; DNA: TGTGCCACCAGTGACAGGGTCGGGGGCTACACCTTC; CDR3: CATSDRVGGYTF